The 17 T cell receptor beta chains given below trace back to one sample, sequenced in a study of Tregs in tolerant kidney transplant recipients. The table came from immunoSEQ multiplex PCR; TCRdb's copy has only in-frame clones and leaves some out. The sample lists 50,000 to 75,000 clones, about 98% seen once, with 0.34% in the top ten. This specimen was Tregs from blood, taken before the transplant. The source is a human donor who received a combined kidney and bone marrow transplant.

The rearrangement links TRBV12-5 to TRBJ1-3; D unclear. CDR1 and CDR2 (germline): LGHNT, FRNRAP. CDR3 length: 15 residues. V lost 4 bases and J lost 1, with 11 bases in between. CDR3 sequence: CASGSQIFSGNTIYF. CDR3 in DNA: TGTGCTAGTGGTTCGCAGATCTTTTCTGGAAACACCATATATTTT.

V usage is TRBV7-2 and J usage is TRBJ1-4; D may be TRBD1 (5 bases). The CDR3 consists of 14 residues. V was trimmed by 3 bases and J by 1 base, leaving 6 bases between them. Germline V gene lookup returns CDR1 SGHTA and CDR2 FQGNSA. In nucleotides, the CDR3 is TGTGCCAGCAGCTTGGGGGGAACTAATGAAAAACTGTTTTTT. As protein: CASSLGGTNEKLFF. The variable domain in full, completed from reference TRBV7-2 and TRBJ1-4, reads GAGVSQSPSNKVTEKGKDVELRCDPISGHTALYWYRQSLGQGLEFLIYFQGNSAPDKSGLPSDRFSAERTGGSVSTLTIQRTQQEDSAVYLCASSLGGTNEKLFFGSGTQLSVL.

V is TRBV4-3 and J is TRBJ2-2; maybe TRBD2 (6 bases). This CDR3 has 16 residues. V was cut by 0 bases and J by 2 bases, with 10 bases left in between. Looked up from germline, CDR1 is LGHNA and CDR2 is YSLEER. The CDR3 bases are TGCGCCAGCAGCCAAGATCTCGGGAGTAACACCGGGGAGCTGTTTTTT. Translated, it gives CASSQDLGSNTGELFF.

The CDR3 nucleotides are TGTGCCACCAGCAGAAAGGGACAGTTTGGGATTGAAGCTTTCTTT. Its translation is CATSRKGQFGIEAFF. V is TRBV15 and J is TRBJ1-1, with 7 nucleotides matching TRBD1. V lost 2 bases and J lost 7; bases outside the gene matches: 10. The CDR3 runs to 15 residues. Germline V gene data show CDR1 as LNHNV and CDR2 as YYDKDF (reference sequence). The full variable domain, completed using reference TRBV15 and TRBJ1-1, is DAMVIQNPRYQVTQFGKPVTLSCSQTLNHNVMYWYQQKSSQAPKLLFHYYDKDFNNEADTPDNFQSRRPNTSFCFLDIRSPGLGDTAMYLCATSRKGQFGIEAFFGQGTRLTVV.

The table lists this clone with a few counts. This chain joins TRBV13 and TRBJ2-7; 9 nucleotides match TRBD2. The ends lost 5 bases at V and 4 bases at J; junction bases unmatched: 6. Germline CDR1 PRHDT, CDR2 FYEKMQ (reference sequence). CDR3 size: 14 residues. The CDR3 reads CASSLRLAAYEQYF. In nucleotides, the CDR3 is TGTGCCAGCAGCCTAAGACTAGCGGCATACGAGCAGTACTTC.

The chain is built from TRBV10-3 and TRBJ2-6, with a weak D call TRBD2 (6 bases). This CDR3 has 16 residues. The germline V and J ends were trimmed by 4 bases and 3 bases, with 13 bases remaining between them. The germline gives CDR1 ENHRY, CDR2 SYGVKD. The CDR3 nucleotides are TGTGCCATCAGTGCGGGGGTATGGGGTGGGGCCAACGTCCTGACTTTC. Residues: CAISAGVWGGANVLTF.

This chain connects TRBV7-2 to TRBJ1-1; D unclear. The germline V gene encodes CDR1 SGHTA and CDR2 FQGNSA. The V end was cut by 6 bases, the J end by 4 bases, with 12 bases between. This CDR3 is built from 13 residues. CDR3 nucleotides: TGTGCCAGCAGACCTAAAGGCGGCACTGAAGCTTTCTTT. It encodes CASRPKGGTEAFF.

This chain uses TRBV15 with TRBJ2-5, with 7 bases identical to TRBD2. CDR1 and CDR2 (germline): LNHNV, YYDKDF (reference sequence). V was pared by 1 base and J by 6 bases, with 5 bases of the junction left unmatched. The CDR3 has 14 amino acids. The CDR3 here is CATSRGGGLQTQYF. The CDR3 coding sequence is TGTGCCACCAGCAGAGGGGGGGGTCTGCAGACCCAGTACTTC.

The V call is TRBV7-8, the J call TRBJ2-7; no definite D call. Trimming removed 1 base from V and 3 bases from J, with 13 bases in between. In germline, CDR1 is SGHVS, CDR2 FQNEAQ. The CDR3 extends over 15 amino acids. The DNA of the CDR3 is TGTGCCAGCAGCTTAGAAGGAGAAGAGGTCTACGAGCAGTACTTC. Protein sequence: CASSLEGEEVYEQYF.

The chain links TRBV29-1 to TRBJ2-3, with a tentative D call TRBD1 (5 bases). The CDR3 consists of 16 residues. The V gene lost 4 bases and the J gene lost 0 bases, with 17 bases spanning the gap. Per the germline V gene, CDR1 is SQVTM and CDR2 is ANQGSEA. The CDR3 region is CSVGDIIGDSTDTQYF. CDR3 DNA sequence: TGCAGCGTTGGGGATATAATAGGGGATAGCACAGATACGCAGTATTTT.

The J gene is TRBJ1-2, the V gene TRBV5-1, with a possible D match to TRBD1 (6 bases). Trimming shortened V by 5 bases and J by 8 bases, and 19 bases separated the two germline ends. Germline values: CDR1 SGHRS, CDR2 YFSETQ. The CDR3 is 14 residues long. The CDR3 DNA reads as TGCGCCAGCAGATCTACGGCAGGGGAGGGGGGCTACACCTTC. Protein sequence: CASRSTAGEGGYTF.

The chain uses TRBV11-2 and TRBJ2-1, with 8 nucleotides matching TRBD2. CDR3 length equals 16 residues. V dropped 0 bases and J dropped 9; count of bases not matched to a gene: 10. The germline gives CDR1 SGHAT, CDR2 FQNNGV. The CDR3 loop reads CASSLDGLARAGEQFF. CDR3 bases: TGTGCCAGCAGCTTAGACGGACTAGCACGGGCGGGTGAGCAGTTCTTC.

The chain has TRBV6-6 and TRBJ2-3; D is possibly TRBD2 (5 bases). There are 16 residues in the CDR3. From germline, CDR1 is MNHNY and CDR2 SVGAGI (reference sequence). Trimming removed 6 bases at V and 6 bases at J, with 22 bases between. The CDR3 DNA sequence: TGTGCCAGCAGCACCAAGAGGGCTATCGGGTTGGATACGCAGTATTTT. Protein sequence: CASSTKRAIGLDTQYF.

The rearrangement joins TRBV5-1 to TRBJ1-3; 8 nucleotides agree with TRBD1. V lost 4 bases and J lost 6; bases outside the gene matches: 6. CDR1 and CDR2 from the germline V gene are SGHRS and YFSETQ. This CDR3 spans 14 amino acids. CDR3 DNA: TGCGCCAGCAGCCTCAGGGGGCGGGAAAACACCATATATTTT. It yields the protein CASSLRGRENTIYF.

The chain uses TRBV21-1 and TRBJ1-1; the table assigns TRBD1, which was not confirmed against the DNA. TRBV21-1 represents a pseudogene. The CDR3 sequence is 18 residues long. CDR3 protein: CASSNPEGETAGNTEAFF. Written as DNA, the CDR3 is TGTGCCAGCAGCAACCCTGAGGGGGAAACGGCTGGGAACACTGAAGCTTTCTTT.

CDR3 loop: CASSRTGGITDTQYF. For the CDR3, the DNA is TGTGCCAGCAGCCGGACAGGGGGTATCACAGATACGCAGTATTTT. The V call is TRBV7-9, the J call TRBJ2-3; 10 positions match TRBD1. After removal of 5 bases from V and 2 bases from J, the junction contained 4 bases not matched to a gene. The CDR3 is made up of 15 amino acids. CDR1 SEHNR and CDR2 FQNEAQ come from the germline V gene (reference sequence).

This clone appeared once. The CDR3 loop is CASSLSRTGRGTEAFF. The CDR3 region has the DNA TGCGCCAGCAGCTTGTCTCGGACCGGGAGAGGCACTGAAGCTTTCTTT. The genes are TRBV5-1 and TRBJ1-1; no clear D. V was pared by 1 base and J by 4 bases, with 17 bases between. Germline V gives CDR1 SGHRS, CDR2 YFSETQ. CDR3 length equals 16 residues.